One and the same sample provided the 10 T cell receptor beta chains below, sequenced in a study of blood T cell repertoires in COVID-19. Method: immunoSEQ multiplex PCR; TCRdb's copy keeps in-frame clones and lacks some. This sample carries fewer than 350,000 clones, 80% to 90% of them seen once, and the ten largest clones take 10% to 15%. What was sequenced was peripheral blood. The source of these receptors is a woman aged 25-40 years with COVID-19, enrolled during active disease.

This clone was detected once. The CDR3 DNA reads as TGTGCCAGCAGGCACCCGGGACAGGACGACTACGAGCAGTACTTC. It specifies CASRHPGQDDYEQYF. J is TRBJ2-7 and V is TRBV28, with 8 bases matching TRBD1. There are 15 residues in the CDR3. Germline CDR1 reads MDHEN; CDR2 reads SYDVKM. The trim removed 6 bases at V and 3 bases at J, leaving 10 bases unmatched.

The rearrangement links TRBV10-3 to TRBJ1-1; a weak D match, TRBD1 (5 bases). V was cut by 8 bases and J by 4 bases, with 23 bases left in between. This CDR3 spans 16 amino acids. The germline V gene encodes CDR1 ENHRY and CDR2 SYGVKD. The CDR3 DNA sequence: TGTGCCATCGCTTCGGTGGACAAACGGTGGACCACTGAAGCTTTCTTT. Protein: CAIASVDKRWTTEAFF.

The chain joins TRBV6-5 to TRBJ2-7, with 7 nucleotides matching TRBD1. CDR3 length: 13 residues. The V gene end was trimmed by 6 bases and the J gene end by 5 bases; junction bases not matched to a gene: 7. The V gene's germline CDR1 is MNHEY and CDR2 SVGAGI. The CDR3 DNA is TGTGCCAGCAGGGCCAGGGGGTACAACGAGCAGTACTTC. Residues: CASRARGYNEQYF.

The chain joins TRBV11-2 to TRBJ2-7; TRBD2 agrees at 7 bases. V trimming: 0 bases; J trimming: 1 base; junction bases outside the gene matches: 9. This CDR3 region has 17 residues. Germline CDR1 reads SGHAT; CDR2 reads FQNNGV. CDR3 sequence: CASSLDVLRGSSYEQYF. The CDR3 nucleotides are TGTGCCAGCAGCTTAGATGTTTTGCGGGGGAGTTCCTACGAGCAGTACTTC. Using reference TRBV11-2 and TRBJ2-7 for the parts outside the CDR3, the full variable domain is EAGVAQSPRYKIIEKRQSVAFWCNPISGHATLYWYQQILGQGPKLLIQFQNNGVVDDSQLPKDRFSAERLKGVDSTLKIQPAKLEDSAVYLCASSLDVLRGSSYEQYFGPGTRLTVT.

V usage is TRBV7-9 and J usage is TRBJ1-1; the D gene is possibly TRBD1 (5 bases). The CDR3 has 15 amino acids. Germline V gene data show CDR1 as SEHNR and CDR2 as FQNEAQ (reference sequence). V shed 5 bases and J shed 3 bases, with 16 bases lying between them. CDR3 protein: CASSPGWLQDTEAFF. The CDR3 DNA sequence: TGTGCCAGCAGCCCTGGGTGGCTACAGGACACTGAAGCTTTCTTT.

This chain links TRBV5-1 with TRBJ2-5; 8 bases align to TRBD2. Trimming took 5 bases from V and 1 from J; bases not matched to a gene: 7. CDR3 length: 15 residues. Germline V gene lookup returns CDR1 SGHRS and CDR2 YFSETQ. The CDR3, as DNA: TGCGCCAGCAGTAGTGCGGGGGGATCCCAAGAGACCCAGTACTTC. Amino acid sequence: CASSSAGGSQETQYF.

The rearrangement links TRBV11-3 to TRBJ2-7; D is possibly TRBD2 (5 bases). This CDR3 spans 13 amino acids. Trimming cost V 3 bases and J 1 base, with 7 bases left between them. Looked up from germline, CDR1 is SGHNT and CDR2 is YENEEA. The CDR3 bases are TGTGCCAGCAGCTTCGGGGTTTCCTACGAGCAGTACTTC. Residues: CASSFGVSYEQYF. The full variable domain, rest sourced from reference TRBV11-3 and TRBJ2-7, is EAGVVQSPRYKIIEKKQPVAFWCNPISGHNTLYWYLQNLGQGPELLIRYENEEAVDDSQLPKDRFSAERLKGVDSTLKIQPAELGDSAVYLCASSFGVSYEQYFGPGTRLTVT.

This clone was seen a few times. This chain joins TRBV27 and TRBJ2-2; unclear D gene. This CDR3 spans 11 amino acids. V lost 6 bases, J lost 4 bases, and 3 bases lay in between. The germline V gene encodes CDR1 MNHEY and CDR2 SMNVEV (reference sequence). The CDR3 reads CASSGTGELFF. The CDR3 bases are TGTGCCAGCAGCGGCACCGGGGAGCTGTTTTTT.

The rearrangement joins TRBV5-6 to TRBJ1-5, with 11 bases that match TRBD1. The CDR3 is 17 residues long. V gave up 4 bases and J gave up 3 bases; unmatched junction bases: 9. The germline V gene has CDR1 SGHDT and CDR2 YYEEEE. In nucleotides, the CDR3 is TGTGCCAGCAGCAAGGGACAGGGGGTAGAGAACAATCAGCCCCAGCATTTT. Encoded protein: CASSKGQGVENNQPQHF.

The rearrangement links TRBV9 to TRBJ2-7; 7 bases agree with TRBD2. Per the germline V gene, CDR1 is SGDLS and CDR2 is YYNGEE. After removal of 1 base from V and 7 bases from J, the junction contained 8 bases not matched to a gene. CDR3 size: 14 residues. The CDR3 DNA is TGTGCCAGCAGCGTATCGGGGGGTATAGCGGAGCAGTACTTC. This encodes CASSVSGGIAEQYF.